A single sample gave rise to the 30 T cell receptor beta chains below, sequenced in a study of cytomegalovirus exposure and HLA in healthy donors. PCR involved 60 Vbeta and 13 Jbeta primers. Using immunoSEQ multiplex PCR, the repertoire was profiled, and TCRdb retains in-frame clones only, with some absent. The profile covers about 160,000 clones, with about 81% appearing a single time and about 2.1% taken by the ten largest. Sequencing was performed on PBMCs. The receptors originated from a young woman in good health and CMV-seronegative.

The rearrangement uses TRBV9 and TRBJ2-1, with 8 positions matching TRBD1. V shed 0 bases and J 4 bases; nucleotides not matched to a gene: 3. CDR1 is SGDLS and CDR2 is YYNGEE in the germline V gene. The CDR3 spans 15 residues. CDR3 in DNA: TGTGCCAGCAGCGTAGGGACAGGGTCGTACAATGAGCAGTTCTTC. Translating gives CASSVGTGSYNEQFF. Combining the CDR3 with reference TRBV9 and TRBJ2-1 gives the whole variable domain DSGVTQTPKHLITATGQRVTLRCSPRSGDLSVYWYQQSLDQGLQFLIQYYNGEERAKGNILERFSAQQFPDLHSELNLSSLELGDSALYFCASSVGTGSYNEQFFGPGTRLTVL.

The chain combines TRBV29-1 with TRBJ1-5; 7 nucleotides agree with TRBD1. The trim removed 6 bases at V and 4 bases at J, leaving 6 bases unmatched. Germline assignment: CDR1 SQVTM and CDR2 ANQGSEA. This CDR3 contains 13 residues. This CDR3 reads CSVGTAFNQPQHF. The CDR3 DNA reads as TGCAGCGTCGGGACAGCCTTTAATCAGCCCCAGCATTTT. The whole variable domain, remainder taken from reference TRBV29-1 and TRBJ1-5, is SAVISQKPSRDICQRGTSLTIQCQVDSQVTMMFWYRQQPGQSLTLIATANQGSEATYESGFVIDKFPISRPNLTFSTLTVSNMSPEDSSIYLCSVGTAFNQPQHFGDGTRLSIL.

Here the CDR3 reads CASSLGFPGDTEAFF. CDR3 in DNA: TGCGCCAGCAGCTTGGGCTTCCCGGGGGACACTGAAGCTTTCTTT. This chain joins TRBV5-1 and TRBJ1-1; D perhaps matches TRBD1 (5 bases). V was cut by 0 bases and J by 3 bases, with 12 bases left in between. The V gene's germline CDR1 is SGHRS and CDR2 YFSETQ. The CDR3 runs to 15 residues.

This chain uses TRBV4-2 with TRBJ1-5, with D hard to call. The V and J ends lost 0 bases and 7 bases respectively, with 16 bases between them. Germline loops: CDR1 LGHNA, CDR2 YNFKEQ. The CDR3 loop spans 16 amino acids. The CDR3 DNA sequence: TGTGCCAGCAGCCAAGAATCGCTTGCGGTCCGCCAGCCCCAGCATTTT. This sequence encodes CASSQESLAVRQPQHF.

This clone was seen a few times. For the CDR3, the DNA is TGTGCCAGTAGTATAGAGGCGGGAGGGCCTCTCGATGAGCAGTTCTTC. It is translated as CASSIEAGGPLDEQFF. This chain connects TRBV19 to TRBJ2-1, with 9 positions matching TRBD2. The V and J ends lost 0 bases and 8 bases, in that order; junction bases with no gene match: 8. This CDR3 has 16 residues. The germline gives CDR1 LNHDA, CDR2 SQIVND (reference sequence).

This chain joins TRBV28 and TRBJ2-7; 7 nucleotides align to TRBD2. The germline gives CDR1 MDHEN, CDR2 SYDVKM. J gave up 4 bases and V 4 bases, and 4 bases lay outside the gene matches. This CDR3 comprises 13 residues. CDR3 DNA: TGTGCCAGCAGTTCTGGGGGGGGGTACGAGCAGTACTTC. This gives the protein CASSSGGGYEQYF. The full variable domain, in which reference TRBV28 and TRBJ2-7 provide the parts outside the CDR3, is DVKVTQSSRYLVKRTGEKVFLECVQDMDHENMFWYRQDPGLGLRLIYFSYDVKMKEKGDIPEGYSVSREKKERFSLILESASTNQTSMYLCASSSGGGYEQYFGPGTRLTVT.

The V and J genes are TRBV11-2 and TRBJ2-7; 11 bases are a match to TRBD1. The V segment lost 3 bases and the J segment 0 bases; nucleotides outside the gene matches: 4. The CDR3 is 16 amino acids. In germline, CDR1 is SGHAT, CDR2 FQNNGV. As DNA, the CDR3 is TGTGCCAGCAGCTTGACCGGGACAGGGGGCTCCTACGAGCAGTACTTC. This sequence encodes CASSLTGTGGSYEQYF.

The CDR3 nucleotides read TGTGCCAGCAGTTTATCCACAGCTGGTCGCCCTGAGCAGTACTTC. Its protein is CASSLSTAGRPEQYF. This rearrangement joins TRBV27 to TRBJ2-7; no clear D. The germline CDR1 and CDR2 sequences are MNHEY and SMNVEV (reference sequence). The CDR3 length is 15 residues. Trimming left V 0 bases short and J 7 bases short, with 16 bases between.

The chain uses TRBV27 and TRBJ2-2, with TRBD1 matching over 9 bases. Germline CDR1 and CDR2: MNHEY and SMNVEV (reference sequence). The trim removed 3 bases at V and 0 bases at J, leaving 14 bases unmatched. The CDR3 has 20 residues. CDR3 loop: CASSFFHLRDRDPNTGELFF. The CDR3 DNA reads TGTGCCAGCAGTTTTTTCCACCTCCGGGACAGGGACCCGAACACCGGGGAGCTGTTTTTT.

The CDR3 DNA reads as TGTGCCAGCAGCTTCAAGACAGGGACTAATTCACCCCTCCACTTT. Translation: CASSFKTGTNSPLHF. This chain links TRBV6-5 with TRBJ1-6; 7 bases fit TRBD1. The CDR3 is made up of 15 amino acids. The V gene's germline CDR1 is MNHEY and CDR2 SVGAGI. The V gene end was trimmed by 6 bases and the J gene end by 6 bases; junction bases not matched to a gene: 8.

The chain employs TRBV7-6 and TRBJ2-1; 10 nucleotides line up with TRBD2. CDR3 length: 15 amino acids. V lost 5 bases to trimming and J lost 6 bases; unmatched junction nucleotides: 7. CDR1 is SGHVS, CDR2 FNYEAQ, per germline. The CDR3 DNA is TGTGCCAGCAGCCTTCGAGCGGGGGGGCGCAATGAGCAGTTCTTC. Translating it yields CASSLRAGGRNEQFF. Full variable domain (missing parts from reference TRBV7-6 and TRBJ2-1): GAGVSQSPRYKVTKRGQDVALRCDPISGHVSLYWYRQALGQGPEFLTYFNYEAQQDKSGLPNDRFSAERPEGSISTLTIQRTEQRDSAMYRCASSLRAGGRNEQFFGPGTRLTVL.

The chain joins TRBV11-3 to TRBJ2-7, with TRBD1 as a possible D gene (6 bases). Germline V gene lookup returns CDR1 SGHNT and CDR2 YENEEA. Between the trimmed V and J ends, which lost 2 bases and 5 bases, there was a span of 16 bases. This CDR3 is 15 amino acids long. The CDR3 sequence is CASSLTGQQGDEQYF. The CDR3 bases are TGTGCCAGCAGCTTAACGGGACAACAGGGAGACGAGCAGTACTTC.

J is TRBJ1-3 and V is TRBV19; TRBD1 aligns across 9 bases. The germline V gene has CDR1 LNHDA and CDR2 SQIVND (reference sequence). The CDR3 consists of 16 residues. The junction had 5 bases not matched to a gene; V was cut back by 5 bases and J by 0 bases. The CDR3 nucleotides read TGTGCCAGTAGTTTCCGGGACAGGGTCTCTGGAAACACCATATATTTT. Translating gives CASSFRDRVSGNTIYF.

The chain carries TRBV28 and TRBJ1-3; TRBD1 might be the D (5 bases). This CDR3 is built from 15 residues. V lost 6 bases, J lost 4 bases, and 16 bases lay in between. The germline CDR1 and CDR2 sequences are MDHEN and SYDVKM. The CDR3 DNA sequence: TGTGCCAGCAGCCTCCAGGGCGCGGGGGGAAACACCATATATTTT. Translated: CASSLQGAGGNTIYF.

V usage is TRBV5-1 and J usage is TRBJ2-2, with 9 bases identical to TRBD2. Germline values: CDR1 SGHRS, CDR2 YFSETQ. The V and J ends lost 0 bases and 7 bases, in that order; junction bases with no gene match: 10. The CDR3 loop spans 17 amino acids. CDR3 loop: CASSLALTSGWGGELFF. The DNA of the CDR3 is TGCGCCAGCAGCTTGGCCCTGACTAGCGGTTGGGGCGGGGAGCTGTTTTTT.

This chain joins TRBV7-2 and TRBJ2-1, with D possibly being TRBD2 (5 bases). The CDR3 sequence is 19 residues long. Germline V gene sequence: CDR1 SGHTA, CDR2 FQGNSA. V was pared by 1 base and J by 0 bases, with 19 bases between. The CDR3 loop is CASSLDPLRYRGSYNEQFF. The CDR3, as DNA: TGTGCCAGCAGCTTAGATCCCCTACGGTACCGGGGCTCCTACAATGAGCAGTTCTTC.

The chain combines TRBV9 with TRBJ1-2; TRBD1 agrees at 8 bases. The CDR3 consists of 15 residues. The V gene's germline CDR1 is SGDLS and CDR2 YYNGEE. V dropped 4 bases and J dropped 2; count of bases not matched to a gene: 7. Written as DNA, the CDR3 is TGTGCCAGCAGCTCCCGAACAGGGGGAAACTATGGCTACACCTTC. Its translation is CASSSRTGGNYGYTF.

This clone was detected once. The chain combines TRBV5-1 with TRBJ1-3, with D maybe TRBD1 (6 bases). Trimming took off 5 bases at V and 10 bases at J, with 19 bases between the two ends. The germline V gene has CDR1 SGHRS and CDR2 YFSETQ. The CDR3 covers 14 residues. Here the CDR3 reads CASRLTLQGLTIYF. CDR3 bases: TGCGCCAGCAGATTGACCCTACAGGGATTAACCATATATTTT.

This chain links TRBV9 with TRBJ1-4, with 8 bases fitting TRBD1. Germline V gives CDR1 SGDLS, CDR2 YYNGEE. V dropped 3 bases and J dropped 0; count of bases not matched to a gene: 7. There are 17 residues in the CDR3. In DNA form, the CDR3 reads TGTGCCAGCAGCGCGCACCCGGGACAGGCAACTAATGAAAAACTGTTTTTT. Protein: CASSAHPGQATNEKLFF.

The chain carries TRBV5-8 and TRBJ1-1; possibly TRBD1 for D (6 bases). Germline V gene sequence: CDR1 SGHTS, CDR2 YDEGEE. V lost 4 bases and J 8 bases, leaving 15 bases between the germline ends. The CDR3 is 13 residues long. DNA of the CDR3: TGTGCCAGCAGCCTCGGGGGGGCCCGAGAAGCTTTCTTT. Translating it yields CASSLGGAREAFF.

This clone was observed a few times. The chain carries TRBV5-8 and TRBJ1-1, with a tentative D call TRBD1 (5 bases). The V gene lost 4 bases and the J gene lost 1 base, with 26 bases spanning the gap. CDR1 is SGHTS, CDR2 YDEGEE, per germline. The CDR3 sequence is 19 residues long. For the CDR3, the DNA is TGTGCCAGCAGCCGCGAAAATTTAAAAGCGGGACGCAGGAACACTGAAGCTTTCTTT. Encoded protein: CASSRENLKAGRRNTEAFF.

The rearrangement links TRBV18 to TRBJ1-1, with a weak D call TRBD1 (5 bases). The CDR3 length is 15 residues. The V and J ends lost 6 bases and 3 bases respectively, with 17 bases between them. Germline V gives CDR1 KGHSH, CDR2 LQKENI. For the CDR3, the DNA is TGTGCCAGCTCGCTACCCTCCGGGGGTGACACTGAAGCTTTCTTT. It is translated as CASSLPSGGDTEAFF.

This clone was seen a single time. The chain uses TRBV10-1 and TRBJ2-3; TRBD2 agrees at 10 bases. CDR3 length equals 15 residues. Germline CDR1 and CDR2: WNHNN and SYGVQD (reference sequence). The trim removed 3 bases at V and 4 bases at J, leaving 4 bases unmatched. CDR3 residues: CASSDSSGGADTQYF. In DNA, the CDR3 is TGCGCCAGCAGTGATTCCAGCGGGGGGGCAGATACGCAGTATTTT.

The chain employs TRBV18 and TRBJ1-2, with TRBD1 matching 10 bases. V was pared by 5 bases and J by 7 bases, with 10 bases of the junction left unmatched. Looked up from germline, CDR1 is KGHSH and CDR2 is LQKENI. The CDR3 sequence is 15 residues long. The CDR3 bases are TGTGCCAGCTCAGGGGGACAGGGGACGCTCGGTGGCTACACCTTC. Amino acids: CASSGGQGTLGGYTF. Combining the CDR3 with reference TRBV18 and TRBJ1-2 gives the whole variable domain NAGVMQNPRHLVRRRGQEARLRCSPMKGHSHVYWYRQLPEEGLKFMVYLQKENIIDESGMPKERFSAEFPKEGPSILRIQQVVRGDSAAYFCASSGGQGTLGGYTFGSGTRLTVV.

V gene TRBV5-6 combines with J gene TRBJ2-1; 11 nucleotides line up with TRBD2. CDR1 is SGHDT, CDR2 YYEEEE, per germline. The CDR3 totals 14 residues. J lost 5 bases, V lost 6 bases, and 4 bases had no gene match. In nucleotides, the CDR3 is TGTGCCAGCAAACTAGCGGGAGTGCACAATGAGCAGTTCTTC. Translating gives CASKLAGVHNEQFF.

The gene calls are TRBV13 and TRBJ2-7; D is perhaps TRBD2 (5 bases). Trimming took off 0 bases at V and 3 bases at J, with 6 bases between the two ends. The length of the CDR3 is 13 residues. Germline CDR1 PRHDT, CDR2 FYEKMQ (reference sequence). CDR3 in DNA: TGTGCCAGCAGCTTAGGAGCGGACTACGAGCAGTACTTC. It translates to CASSLGADYEQYF.

In this sample, this clone turned up a few times. The chain couples TRBV2 to TRBJ2-7; D unclear. Per the germline V gene, CDR1 is SNHLY and CDR2 is FYNNEI. V was cut by 7 bases and J by 4 bases, with 14 bases left in between. The CDR3 contains 13 residues. Written as DNA, the CDR3 is TGTGCCAGCAACCCCCCAGGATTGTACGAGCAGTACTTC. This codes for CASNPPGLYEQYF.

V and J are TRBV7-3 and TRBJ2-3; a weak D match, TRBD2 (6 bases). Germline assignment: CDR1 SGHTA and CDR2 FQGTGA. The CDR3 totals 16 residues. V dropped 5 bases and J dropped 0 bases, with 15 bases sitting between them. CDR3 protein: CASSLRGGASTDTQYF. CDR3 bases: TGTGCCAGCAGCCTCCGTGGAGGGGCTAGCACAGATACGCAGTATTTT.

The chain employs TRBV5-1 and TRBJ2-1; D possibly corresponds to TRBD2 (5 bases). Trimming cost V 4 bases and J 3 bases, with 20 bases left between them. This CDR3 spans 17 amino acids. Germline CDR1 reads SGHRS; CDR2 reads YFSETQ. For the CDR3, the DNA is TGCGCCAGCAGCGTGGACCCCACCGGGGATCGCTACAATGAGCAGTTCTTC. Translating gives CASSVDPTGDRYNEQFF.

The genes are TRBV11-2 and TRBJ1-4, with 7 bases aligning to TRBD1. The CDR3 runs to 15 residues. The V and J ends lost 6 bases and 6 bases, in that order; junction bases with no gene match: 10. The germline V gene encodes CDR1 SGHAT and CDR2 FQNNGV. This CDR3 reads CASRTLDRKDEKLFF. In DNA form, the CDR3 reads TGTGCCAGCAGGACACTGGACAGGAAAGATGAAAAACTGTTTTTT.